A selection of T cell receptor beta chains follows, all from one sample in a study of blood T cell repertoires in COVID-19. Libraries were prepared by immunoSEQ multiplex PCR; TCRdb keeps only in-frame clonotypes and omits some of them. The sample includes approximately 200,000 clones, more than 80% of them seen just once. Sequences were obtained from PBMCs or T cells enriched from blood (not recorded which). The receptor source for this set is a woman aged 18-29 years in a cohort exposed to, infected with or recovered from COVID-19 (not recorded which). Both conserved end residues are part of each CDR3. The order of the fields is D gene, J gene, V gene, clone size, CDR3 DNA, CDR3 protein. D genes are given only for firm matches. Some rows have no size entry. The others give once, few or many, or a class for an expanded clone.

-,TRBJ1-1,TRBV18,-,TGTGCCAGCTCACCAACGGGAAGGGACACTGAAGCTTTCTTT,CASSPTGRDTEAFF
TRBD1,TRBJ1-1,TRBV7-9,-,TGTGCCAGCAGCGCCACAGGGGGCAATCCTGAAGCTTTCTTT,CASSATGGNPEAFF
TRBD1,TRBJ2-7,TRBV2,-,TGTGCCACCGCCGCCGGGACAGGCCCCTACGAGCAGTACTTC,CATAAGTGPYEQYF
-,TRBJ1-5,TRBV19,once,TGTGCCAGTAGTATATTTTCCTTGGGAGGCAATCAGCCCCAGCATTTT,CASSIFSLGGNQPQHF
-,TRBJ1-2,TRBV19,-,TGTGCCAGTAGTATCCGCACAGGGTTTCGTTATGGCTACACCTTC,CASSIRTGFRYGYTF
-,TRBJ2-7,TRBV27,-,TGTGCCAGCAGTCGCTCGTCGGGAGTATACTACGAGCAGTACTTC,CASSRSSGVYYEQYF
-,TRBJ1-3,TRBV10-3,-,TGTGCCATGCGGGCCTTTGACGGAAACACCATATATTTT,CAMRAFDGNTIYF
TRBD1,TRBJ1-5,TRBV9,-,TGTGCCAGCACCTCTAGACGGGACAGGGGAGGTCAGCCCCAGCATTTT,CASTSRRDRGGQPQHF
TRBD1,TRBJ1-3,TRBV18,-,TGTGCCAGCTCACCACCCGGACAGGCGAGCTCTGGAAACACCATATATTTT,CASSPPGQASSGNTIYF
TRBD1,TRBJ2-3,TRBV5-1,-,TGCGCCAGCAGCTTGGCCGGGACAGGGGACTTCACAGATACGCAGTATTTT,CASSLAGTGDFTDTQYF
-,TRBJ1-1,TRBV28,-,TGTGCCAGCACCCTAATGGGAGGGTACACTGAAGCTTTCTTT,CASTLMGGYTEAFF
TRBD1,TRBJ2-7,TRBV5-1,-,TGCGCCAGCAGCACTGGACAGGGGGCCTACGAGCAGTACTTC,CASSTGQGAYEQYF
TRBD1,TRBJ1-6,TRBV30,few,TGTGCCTCCACAGGGGGCAATTCACCCCTCCACTTT,CASTGGNSPLHF
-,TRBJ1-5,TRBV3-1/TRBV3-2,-,TGTGCCAGCAGCCAGTCCGTGGGGGGAGGCAATCAGCCCCAGCATTTT,CASSQSVGGGNQPQHF
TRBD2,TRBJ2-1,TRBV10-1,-,TGCGCCAGCCGTTCGGGGACTAGCGGGAGCTATGAGCAGTTCTTC,CASRSGTSGSYEQFF
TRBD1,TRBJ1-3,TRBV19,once,TGTGCCAGTAGTGACAGGGGGTCTGGAAACACCATATATTTT,CASSDRGSGNTIYF
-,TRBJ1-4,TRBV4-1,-,TGCGCCAGCAGCCAACACCGGACAGCAACTAATGAAAAACTGTTTTTT,CASSQHRTATNEKLFF
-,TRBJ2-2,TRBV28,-,TGTGCCAGCACCCCTCCCGCGGGGACCGGGGAGCTGTTTTTT,CASTPPAGTGELFF
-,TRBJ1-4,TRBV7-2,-,TGTGCCAGCAGCTTAGACAGGGCTTCCGAAAAACTGTTTTTT,CASSLDRASEKLFF
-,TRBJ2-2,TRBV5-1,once,TGCGCCAGCAGCTTAGGACAAATTTTAACCGGGGAGCTGTTTTTT,CASSLGQILTGELFF
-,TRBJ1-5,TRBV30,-,TGTGCCTGGAGTGTAGCGGTGGGAGGAGGGGATCAGCCCCAGCATTTT,CAWSVAVGGGDQPQHF
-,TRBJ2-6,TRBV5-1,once,TGCGCCAGCAGCCTGCGGGCCATAAAATCTGGGGCCAACGTCCTGACTTTC,CASSLRAIKSGANVLTF
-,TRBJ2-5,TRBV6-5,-,TGTGCCAGCAGTTCCCCCTCCCGGGGGCAAGAGACCCAGTACTTC,CASSSPSRGQETQYF
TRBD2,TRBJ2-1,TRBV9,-,TGTGCCAGCAGCGTAGGTGGCCTAGCGGGAGTATTAAATGAGCAGTTCTTC,CASSVGGLAGVLNEQFF
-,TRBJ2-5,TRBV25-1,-,TGTGCCAGCAGTGAAGAAGCGGCAGGACAAGAGACCCAGTACTTC,CASSEEAAGQETQYF
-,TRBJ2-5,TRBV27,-,TGTGCCAGCAGTTTGCATAGCGACCAAGAGACCCAGTACTTC,CASSLHSDQETQYF
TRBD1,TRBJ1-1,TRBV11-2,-,TGTGCCAGCAGCTTCACAGGGGACACTGAAGCTTTCTTT,CASSFTGDTEAFF
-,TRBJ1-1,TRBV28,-,TGTGCCAGCAGTTTATTGCCGGGGGGCGATTTTGAAGCTTTCTTT,CASSLLPGGDFEAFF
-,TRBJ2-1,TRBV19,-,TGTGCCAGTAGTCGGACTCTAGGGTCCTACAATGAGCAGTTCTTC,CASSRTLGSYNEQFF
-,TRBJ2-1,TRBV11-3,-,TGTGCCAGCAGCTTAAGTCAGAACAATGAGCAGTTCTTC,CASSLSQNNEQFF
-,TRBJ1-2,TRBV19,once,TGTGCCAGTGATTCCAACAGCCTCACCTATGGCTACACCTTC,CASDSNSLTYGYTF
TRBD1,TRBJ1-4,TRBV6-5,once,TGTGCCAGCAGTTACGGGACAGGGATTAATGAAAAACTGTTTTTT,CASSYGTGINEKLFF
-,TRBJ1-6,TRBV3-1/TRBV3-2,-,TGTGCCAGCACCGGACAGCCAAATTCACCCCTCCACTTT,CASTGQPNSPLHF
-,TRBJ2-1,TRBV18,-,TGTGCCAGCTCACCACCGAGGGATGAGCAGTTCTTC,CASSPPRDEQFF
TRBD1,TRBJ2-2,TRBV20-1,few,TGCAGTGCCAGTGGGACAGGGATCGGGGAGCTGTTTTTT,CSASGTGIGELFF
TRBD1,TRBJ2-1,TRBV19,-,TGTGCCAGTAGACAACCGGGACAGGGGTACAATGAGCAGTTCTTC,CASRQPGQGYNEQFF
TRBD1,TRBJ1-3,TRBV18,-,TGTGCCAGCTCAACGAGACAGGGCCTAACAAACACCATATATTTT,CASSTRQGLTNTIYF
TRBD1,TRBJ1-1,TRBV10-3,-,TGTGCCATCAGTGTGAACAGGGGTACTGAAGCTTTCTTT,CAISVNRGTEAFF
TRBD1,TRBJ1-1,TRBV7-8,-,TGTGCCAGCAGCGAACAGGGGGCGAGAACTGAAGCTTTCTTT,CASSEQGARTEAFF
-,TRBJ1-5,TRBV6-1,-,TGTGCCAGCAGTGAGAGGCGGAATCAGCCCCAGCATTTT,CASSERRNQPQHF
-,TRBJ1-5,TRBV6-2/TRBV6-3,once,TGTGCCAGCAGTTCCTATAGAGAGGGTAATCAGCCCCAGCATTTT,CASSSYREGNQPQHF
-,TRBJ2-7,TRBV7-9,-,TGTGCCAGCAGCTTCACAGGGCAGCAGTACTTC,CASSFTGQQYF
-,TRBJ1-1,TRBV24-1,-,TGTGCCACCAGTGATTCCTCGAGAGTCACTGAAGCTTTCTTT,CATSDSSRVTEAFF
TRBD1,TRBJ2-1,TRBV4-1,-,TGCGCCAGCAGCCCGTTACAGGGGTGGGGTGAGCAGTTCTTC,CASSPLQGWGEQFF
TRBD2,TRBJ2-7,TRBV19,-,TGTGCCAGTAGTATAAAGGGCGGGAGCGTCTACGAGCAGTACTTC,CASSIKGGSVYEQYF
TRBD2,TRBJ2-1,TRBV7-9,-,TGTGCCAGCAGCCTCACCGGGACTAGCGGGAGGACATCATTCAATGAGCAGTTCTTC,CASSLTGTSGRTSFNEQFF